The clone carrying this T cell receptor (beta chain) came up many times. Its specificity is unknown. The sample originates from a study of neurological immune-mediated disorders. Whole-study findings and limits: The study found no CDR3 amino acid sequences shared by expanded clones across subjects, suggesting private repertoires in all groups. Among 34 multiple sclerosis patients, phylogenetic grouping put the repertoires of 18 into a single related-CDR3 cluster, a possible signature. It was HTLV-1-associated myelopathy that showed the most TCR clonal expansion, while multiple sclerosis showed the least, falling below healthy controls.

The authors produced cDNA by 5'RACE using 10-nucleotide random UMIs. TCRdb ran MiXCR on the 5' RACE reads and lists one entry per CDR3 protein. Of over 50,000 distinct CDR3 sequences in the sample, more than 4.5% were seen once. Germline V gene sequence: CDR1 LGHDT, CDR2 YNNKEL (reference sequence). This CDR3 comprises 13 residues. The ends were cut back, 1 base at V and 2 bases at J, with 6 bases in the middle. The source material was PBMCs. This rearrangement joins TRBV3-1 to TRBJ2-7; D is unresolved. This TCR came from a human donor with multiple sclerosis. The donor label of this sample is uncertain. This CDR3 is CASSQASTYEQYF. Here the CDR3 DNA reads TGTGCCAGCAGCCAAGCCTCAACCTACGAGCAGTACTTC.